The 10 T cell receptor beta chains reported below all come from one sample, sequenced in a study of read filtering for tumor transcriptome and immune sequencing. From about 400 ng of RNA, a library with molecular barcoded alpha/delta and beta/gamma adaptors was made. Via MiXCR, TCRdb re-called the reads, giving one row per CDR3 protein. This sample carries some 40,000 distinct CDR3 sequences, approximately 10% of them seen once, and the ten largest clones take around 34%. The specimen sequenced was a population of CD138-negative cells sorted from bone marrow. These receptors all come from a donor older than 35 with multiple myeloma.

The rearrangement uses TRBV24-1 and TRBJ2-1; 12 bases align to TRBD1. The CDR3 length is 16 residues. V was clipped by 3 bases and J by 7 bases; unmatched bases: 6. Germline V gene data show CDR1 as KGHDR and CDR2 as SFDVKD. Written as DNA, the CDR3 is TGTGCCACCAGTGATCCGGGACAGGGGGCCATTAATGAGCAGTTCTTC. This gives the protein CATSDPGQGAINEQFF.

This clonotype has at least ten counts. The chain couples TRBV6-1 to TRBJ2-5, with D maybe TRBD2 (6 bases). This CDR3 contains 14 residues. Trimming shortened V by 10 bases and J by 3 bases, and 18 bases separated the two germline ends. CDR1 is MNHNS, CDR2 SASEGT, per germline. The CDR3 loop reads CATPSGGSEETQYF. As DNA, the CDR3 is TGTGCCACCCCGTCTGGAGGGTCGGAAGAGACCCAGTACTTC.

This clonotype was seen many times. J is TRBJ2-1 and V is TRBV7-3, with 15 bases matching TRBD2. Unmatched junction bases numbered 7, after V lost 4 bases and J lost 9 bases. The CDR3 is made up of 16 amino acids. Germline V gene lookup returns CDR1 SGHTA and CDR2 FQGTGA. The CDR3 bases are TGTGCCAGCAGCTACGGGACTAGCGGGGGGTGGGGTGAGCAGTTCTTC. Translating it yields CASSYGTSGGWGEQFF.

This clonotype was recorded at least ten times. The genes are TRBV20-1 and TRBJ2-5, with 7 bases lining up with TRBD2. CDR3 length equals 13 residues. Germline V gives CDR1 DFQATT, CDR2 SNEGSKA (reference sequence). V was clipped by 0 bases and J by 5 bases; unmatched bases: 3. The CDR3 DNA reads TGCAGTGCTAGAGACGGGGGAGGGGAGACCCAGTACTTC. This sequence encodes CSARDGGGETQYF.

Concerning this clonotype: A read error is possible here, since a much larger clone lies one base away. This CDR3 is CVSSPGTGGQPQHF. As DNA, the CDR3 is TGCGTCAGCAGCCCCGGGACAGGGGGCCAGCCCCAGCATTTT. This sequence joins TRBV5-1 and TRBJ1-5; 12 bases match TRBD1. Germline CDR1 SGHRS, CDR2 YFSETQ. The CDR3 contains 14 residues.

The CDR3 sequence: CASSYGVELYNEQFF. The CDR3, as DNA: TGTGCCAGCAGTTACGGGGTGGAGCTTTACAATGAGCAGTTCTTC. The rearrangement uses TRBV6-5 and TRBJ2-1, with D unclear. In germline, CDR1 is MNHEY, CDR2 SVGAGI. The CDR3 length is 15 residues. V shed 2 bases and J shed 4 bases, with 12 bases lying between them.

This clonotype has ten or more counts. V is TRBV11-2 and J is TRBJ2-7, with D unclear. The CDR3 has 13 amino acids. Germline CDR1 is SGHAT and CDR2 is FQNNGV. V was pared by 3 bases and J by 4 bases, with 10 bases between. The CDR3 bases are TGTGCCAGCAGCTTCCTTTTTGGTTACGAGCAGTACTTC. It specifies CASSFLFGYEQYF.

This clonotype appeared many times. The rearrangement joins TRBV6-5 to TRBJ1-5, with TRBD1 identical over 9 bases. Losses at the gene ends were 6 bases for V and 6 bases for J; bases not matched to a gene: 6. The V gene's germline CDR1 is MNHEY and CDR2 SVGAGI. There are 14 residues in the CDR3. The CDR3 DNA follows: TGTGCCAGCAGCTCCGGGACAGGGTCTCAGCCCCAGCATTTT. Its translation: CASSSGTGSQPQHF.

This clonotype was detected ten times or more. Written as DNA, the CDR3 is TGCAGTGCTAGTGTGACAGACTATGGCTACACCTTC. Translating gives CSASVTDYGYTF. The chain links TRBV20-1 to TRBJ1-2; tentative D call: TRBD1 (5 bases). There are 12 residues in the CDR3. Looked up from germline, CDR1 is DFQATT and CDR2 is SNEGSKA (reference sequence). V shed 3 bases and J shed 3 bases, with 8 bases lying between them.

This clonotype occurred many times. The chain links TRBV28 to TRBJ2-1; D is perhaps TRBD2 (7 bases). The CDR3 contains 14 residues. Germline V lookup: CDR1 MDHEN, CDR2 SYDVKM. V dropped 4 bases and J dropped 8 bases, with 15 bases sitting between them. CDR3 DNA sequence: TGTGCCAGCAGTTCTCTAAGGGGGGGGGATGAGCAGTTCTTC. Translating it yields CASSSLRGGDEQFF.